This entry concerns a single T cell receptor beta chain. Antigen: not known. All donors came from Russia, were Caucasian and healthy, and spanned ages about 6 to 100. Together with a sample-barcoded 5' primer, a J-beta primer mix was included in a second PCR lasting roughly 6 to 12 cycles. TCRdb ran MiXCR on the 5' RACE reads and lists one entry per CDR3 protein. The sample yields fewer than 650,000 distinct CDR3 sequences, roughly a quarter seen once. The sample comes from a study of blood T cells in healthy people across ages. This CDR3 has 14 amino acids. The germline V and J ends were trimmed by 6 bases and 1 base, with 16 bases remaining between them. Germline V gene lookup returns CDR1 DFQATT and CDR2 SNEGSKA (reference sequence). Study-level results: Age brought a roughly linear fall in TCR beta diversity measured per million T cells.

In addition, the sample was reused for a study of T cells of mothers and their children. That work states: The whole RNA yield was converted to cDNA, around 1.4 ug per 15 ul.

Sequenced: blood. The genes are TRBV20-1 and TRBJ2-7, with D possibly being TRBD2 (5 bases). This receptor was obtained from a boy younger than 10 in good health. The CDR3 DNA is TGCAGTGCCAAATGGCCGGGGAGTTCCTACGAGCAGTACTTC. It codes for CSAKWPGSSYEQYF.